The source of this T cell receptor (beta chain) is a study of shared clonotypes between healthy human individuals. Overall study context: With ages of 18 to 49, the donors were a couple of women and a few men.

Every subset had its genomic DNA shared out evenly among several immunoSEQ plates. Profiling relied on immunoSEQ multiplex PCR, and the TCRdb table lists in-frame clones only, not all of them. The sample holds under 1 million clones, approximately 96% seen once. CD45RO-negative, CCR7-positively selected cells formed the naive CD8 fraction, excluding terminally differentiated effector memory CD45RA+ cells. Germline CDR1 and CDR2: SGDLS and YYNGEE. J gave up 3 bases and V 0 bases, and 3 bases lay outside the gene matches. This CDR3 is 16 amino acids long. The sequenced sample consisted of naive CD8+ T cells sorted from blood. V and J are TRBV9 and TRBJ2-1; 10 bases are a match to TRBD2. The origin of this receptor is a man aged 25 to 40 in good health. CDR3: CASSVGTSGYYNEQFF. The CDR3 bases are TGTGCCAGCAGCGTAGGGACTAGCGGATACTACAATGAGCAGTTCTTC.